Each of the 20 T cell receptor beta chains below was sequenced from the same sample in a study of T cell repertoires in cytomegalovirus infection. One entry per CDR3 protein, called by TCRdb with MiXCR from the reads. The table includes approximately 300,000 distinct CDR3 sequences, almost 30% detected once. For these receptors, no antigen is known. The specimen comprised cultured PBMCs, sampled from culture after CMV antigen stimulation. Receptors were obtained from a human donor in good health (CMV status not recorded). Some clones in this sample may be carry-over from other donors' samples.

This chain uses TRBV28 with TRBJ1-4; D gene uncertain. The CDR3 is made up of 14 amino acids. CDR1 is MDHEN and CDR2 is SYDVKM in the germline V gene. The V end was cut by 6 bases, the J end by 4 bases, with 12 bases between. CDR3 bases: TGTGCCAGCAGCACGGGTTTGGGTAATGAAAAACTGTTTTTT. Residues: CASSTGLGNEKLFF.

The chain employs TRBV29-1 and TRBJ1-1, with D maybe TRBD1 (5 bases). Germline V CDR1 and CDR2: SQVTM, ANQGSEA. This CDR3 region has 12 residues. Trimming left V 6 bases short and J 6 bases short, with 14 bases between. The CDR3 spells CSVSFREAEAFF. CDR3 nucleotide sequence: TGCAGCGTGAGCTTCAGGGAAGCTGAAGCTTTCTTT.

This clonotype was counted at least ten times. The chain joins TRBV7-9 to TRBJ1-4; D not resolved. Deletions cut 4 bases from V and 10 bases from J, with 25 bases between. This CDR3 is built from 17 residues. Germline lookup yields CDR1 SEHNR and CDR2 FQNEAQ (reference sequence). Written as DNA, the CDR3 is TGTGCCAGCAGCTCCCCCGGGTTCGACAAGAACTACGCAAAACTGTTTTTT. Its protein is CASSSPGFDKNYAKLFF.

The chain recombines TRBV6-2 or TRBV6-3 with TRBJ2-7; perhaps D is TRBD1 or TRBD2 (6 bases each). The germline V gene encodes CDR1 MNHEY and CDR2 SVGEGT. The CDR3 totals 13 residues. V was pared by 8 bases and J by 7 bases, with 18 bases between. The CDR3 DNA reads as TGTGCCAGCGTGGGTGGGGGGCGTGCGGAGCAGTACTTC. Translation gives CASVGGGRAEQYF.

The rearrangement uses TRBV5-4 and TRBJ2-7, with 10 bases identical to TRBD2. The V segment lost 4 bases and the J segment 0 bases; nucleotides outside the gene matches: 10. The CDR3 loop spans 17 amino acids. Germline CDR1 SGHNT, CDR2 YYREEE (reference sequence). In DNA, the CDR3 is TGTGCCAGCAGCCCGGGAGGACTAGCGGCGATCTCCTACGAGCAGTACTTC. Protein: CASSPGGLAAISYEQYF. The full variable domain, with the rest looked up from reference TRBV5-4 and TRBJ2-7, is ETGVTQSPTHLIKTRGQQVTLRCSSQSGHNTVSWYQQALGQGPQFIFQYYREEENGRGNFPPRFSGLQFPNYSSELNVNALELDDSALYLCASSPGGLAAISYEQYFGPGTRLTVT.

The chain carries TRBV11-2 and TRBJ2-3; 9 nucleotides agree with TRBD2. V lost 3 bases and J lost 3; bases outside the gene matches: 7. Germline assignment: CDR1 SGHAT and CDR2 FQNNGV. The length of the CDR3 is 16 residues. In nucleotides, the CDR3 is TGTGCCAGCAGCTTCAATCTAGCGGGGATGACAGATACGCAGTATTTT. It is translated as CASSFNLAGMTDTQYF.

This chain joins TRBV20-1 and TRBJ2-3; possibly TRBD1 for D (6 bases). The CDR3 has 16 amino acids. Trimming took 1 base from V and 2 from J, leaving 16 bases between them. Germline lookup yields CDR1 DFQATT and CDR2 SNEGSKA (reference sequence). For the CDR3, the DNA is TGCAGTGCTAGAGGGGACCGTAGGGGGATCACAGATACGCAGTATTTT. Its protein product is CSARGDRRGITDTQYF.

This clonotype was recorded at least ten times. V usage is TRBV12-3 or TRBV12-4 and J usage is TRBJ2-7, with D perhaps matching TRBD2 (6 bases). V gave up 4 bases and J gave up 1 base, with 14 bases separating them. The CDR3 is 15 residues long. Written as DNA, the CDR3 is TGTGCCAGCAGTTCCCTTAGCGGAGGTTCCTACGAGCAGTACTTC. This codes for CASSSLSGGSYEQYF.

Only one count was recorded for this clonotype. The CDR3 nucleotides read TGTGCCAGCACTTCAAACAGGGGAAATTCACCCCTCCACTTT. Translating it yields CASTSNRGNSPLHF. V is TRBV27 and J is TRBJ1-6; 7 bases align to TRBD1. V lost 7 bases, J lost 7 bases, and 7 bases stayed unmatched. The CDR3 runs 14 residues. Germline V lookup: CDR1 MNHEY, CDR2 SMNVEV (reference sequence).

The chain recombines TRBV6-8 with TRBJ2-2; D is undetermined. Germline lookup yields CDR1 MNHGY and CDR2 SAAAGT. The CDR3 totals 12 residues. Trimming took 7 bases from V and 6 from J, leaving 9 bases between them. The CDR3 coding sequence is TGTGCCAGCATTTCCCCGGCCGGGGAGCTGTTTTTT. It specifies CASISPAGELFF.

This clonotype was seen only a few times. This chain connects TRBV14 to TRBJ2-3; no definite D call. V was pared by 4 bases and J by 6 bases, with 17 bases between. The CDR3 has 15 residues. Germline CDR1 and CDR2: SGHDN and FVKESK. The CDR3 nucleotides read TGTGCCAGCAGCCCTAACTCCTTTACCTCGGATACGCAGTATTTT. This encodes CASSPNSFTSDTQYF.

V and J are TRBV12-3 or TRBV12-4 and TRBJ1-6, with unresolved D. V dropped 6 bases and J dropped 0 bases, with 18 bases sitting between them. The CDR3 covers 18 residues. The CDR3 is CASSFGGGSSSYNSPLHF. The CDR3, as DNA: TGTGCCAGCAGCTTCGGAGGAGGCTCGAGCTCCTATAATTCACCCCTCCACTTT.

The V call is TRBV30, the J call TRBJ2-7; D not resolved. V was trimmed by 5 bases and J by 0 bases, leaving 5 bases between them. This CDR3 has 11 residues. Germline CDR1 reads GTSNPN; CDR2 reads SVGIG (reference sequence). Here the CDR3 DNA reads TGTGCCTGGTTGAGCTCCTACGAGCAGTACTTC. Translated, it gives CAWLSSYEQYF.

This clonotype was counted a few times. V is TRBV6-6 and J is TRBJ2-1; weak D call: TRBD1 (6 bases). Germline CDR1 reads MNHNY; CDR2 reads SVGAGI (reference sequence). The length of the CDR3 is 16 residues. Trimming pared 2 bases from V and 6 bases from J, leaving 17 bases between. The CDR3 protein is CASSYQLRGSSNEQFF. Written as DNA, the CDR3 is TGTGCCAGCAGTTACCAACTAAGGGGGAGTAGCAATGAGCAGTTCTTC.

This chain uses TRBV10-3 with TRBJ1-2; D is unclear. The germline CDR1 and CDR2 sequences are ENHRY and SYGVKD. The CDR3 length is 11 residues. Between the trimmed V and J ends, which lost 3 bases and 4 bases, there was a span of 3 bases. The CDR3 here is CAISDLYGYTF. The CDR3 nucleotides read TGTGCCATCAGTGATCTCTATGGCTACACCTTC.

This clonotype came up once. The chain couples TRBV2 to TRBJ1-2; D gene unclear. Trimming took off 3 bases at V and 1 base at J, with 9 bases between the two ends. Germline V lookup: CDR1 SNHLY, CDR2 FYNNEI. This CDR3 has 14 residues. This CDR3 is CASSDPADNYGYTF. The CDR3 region has the DNA TGTGCCAGCAGTGACCCGGCGGATAACTATGGCTACACCTTC.

This rearrangement joins TRBV5-1 to TRBJ2-3; 10 positions agree with TRBD2. The V and J ends lost 1 base and 2 bases, in that order; junction bases with no gene match: 10. Germline V lookup: CDR1 SGHRS, CDR2 YFSETQ. This CDR3 is built from 18 residues. CDR3 residues: CASSLSTSGKSYTDTQYF. Here the CDR3 DNA reads TGCGCCAGCAGCTTGTCTACTAGCGGGAAAAGTTACACAGATACGCAGTATTTT.

This chain uses TRBV4-2 with TRBJ1-5; D gene uncertain. This CDR3 is built from 14 residues. Germline CDR1 and CDR2: LGHNA and YNFKEQ. V gave up 0 bases and J gave up 4 bases, with 7 bases separating them. The CDR3 spells CASSQDWGNQPQHF. CDR3 in DNA: TGTGCCAGCAGCCAAGATTGGGGAAATCAGCCCCAGCATTTT.

The chain combines TRBV10-3 with TRBJ1-5; possibly TRBD1 for D (6 bases). This CDR3 has 17 amino acids. Trimming pared 0 bases from V and 7 bases from J, leaving 19 bases between. Germline loops: CDR1 ENHRY, CDR2 SYGVKD. The CDR3 DNA reads as TGTGCCATCAGTGAGTCGATGGCGGGGGCGTCGGGACAGCCCCAGCATTTT. It codes for CAISESMAGASGQPQHF.

The table lists this clonotype with a few counts. The V call is TRBV10-3, the J call TRBJ2-1, with D perhaps TRBD2 (5 bases). CDR1 is ENHRY, CDR2 SYGVKD, per germline. The CDR3 is 15 residues long. V lost 2 bases to trimming and J lost 1 base, with 9 bases between them. The CDR3 DNA follows: TGTGCCATCAGTGAGCCGGGATTTTCCTACAATGAGCAGTTCTTC. Translated, it gives CAISEPGFSYNEQFF.